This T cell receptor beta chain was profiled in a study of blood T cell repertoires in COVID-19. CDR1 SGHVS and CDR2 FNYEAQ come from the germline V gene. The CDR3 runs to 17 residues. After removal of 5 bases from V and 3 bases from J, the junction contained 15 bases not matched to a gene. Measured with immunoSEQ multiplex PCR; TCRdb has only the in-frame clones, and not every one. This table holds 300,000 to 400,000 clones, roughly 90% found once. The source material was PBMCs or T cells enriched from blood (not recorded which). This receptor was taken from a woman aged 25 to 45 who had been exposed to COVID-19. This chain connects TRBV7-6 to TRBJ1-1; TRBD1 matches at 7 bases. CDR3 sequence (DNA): TGTGCCAGCAGCCCCCTTAGGGGCACAGGGGCGCACACTGAAGCTTTCTTT. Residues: CASSPLRGTGAHTEAFF.